The source of this T cell receptor (beta chain) is a study of STAT3 mutations in large granular lymphocyte leukemia. Data came from immunoSEQ multiplex PCR; TCRdb stores just in-frame clones and leaves some out. The repertoire has about 42,000 clones, roughly 81% of them found once; the top ten carry 0.4% to 0.55%. Study outcomes and limitations: Every T-LGLL patient had at least one immunodominant TCRbeta clonotype.

In the case of this clone: What it binds is unknown.

This CDR3 spans 16 amino acids. From germline, CDR1 is LNHDA and CDR2 SQIVND (reference sequence). Trimming cost V 2 bases and J 0 bases, with 14 bases left between them. This TCR came from a human donor with T large granular lymphocyte leukemia. Some clones in this sample may be carry-over from other donors' samples. V gene TRBV19 combines with J gene TRBJ2-7; D is ambiguous. Specimen: PBMCs. The DNA of the CDR3 is TGTGCCAGTAGTATATCGGCCACAGCCATCTCCTACGAGCAGTACTTC. Translation: CASSISATAISYEQYF.